The 30 T cell receptor beta chains below all came from one sample that was sequenced in a study of shared clonotypes between healthy human individuals. The table came from immunoSEQ multiplex PCR; TCRdb's copy has only in-frame clones and leaves some out. The sample contains approximately 530,000 clones, 90% to 97% of which appear only once. Sequencing used naive CD4+ T cells sorted from blood. The subset denotes: CD45RA+ positively selected. These receptors were collected from a woman aged 25 to 45 in good health.

V and J are TRBV7-6 and TRBJ2-7, with D possibly being TRBD1 or TRBD2 (5 bases each). CDR1 SGHVS and CDR2 FNYEAQ come from the germline V gene. Trimming pared 1 base from V and 9 bases from J, leaving 16 bases between. This CDR3 contains 14 residues. CDR3 sequence reads: CASSLDLTGQRQYF. CDR3 nucleotide sequence: TGTGCCAGCAGCTTAGACCTGACGGGGCAAAGGCAGTACTTC.

The CDR3 region has the DNA TGTGCCAGCAGCTTAGTGCCCATCACCAATGAGCAGTTCTTC. It encodes CASSLVPITNEQFF. The V gene is TRBV7-2, the J gene TRBJ2-1; D not resolved. V shed 1 base and J shed 6 bases, with 10 bases lying between them. Germline CDR1 is SGHTA and CDR2 is FQGNSA. CDR3 size: 14 residues.

The rearrangement links TRBV5-1 to TRBJ2-5; 9 bases fit TRBD1. Germline values: CDR1 SGHRS, CDR2 YFSETQ. CDR3 length: 15 amino acids. V lost 0 bases, J lost 4 bases, and 4 bases stayed unmatched. CDR3 residues: CASSLGDRDVETQYF. CDR3 coding DNA: TGCGCCAGCAGCTTGGGGGACAGGGACGTAGAGACCCAGTACTTC.

This clone appeared a single time. The DNA of the CDR3 is TGTGCCAGCAAGGGACTAGCGGTCTACGAGCAGTACTTC. It encodes CASKGLAVYEQYF. The chain joins TRBV6-1 to TRBJ2-7; 11 bases match TRBD2. With V trimmed by 7 bases and J by 3 bases, 2 bases remained unmatched. Germline lookup yields CDR1 MNHNS and CDR2 SASEGT. The CDR3 length is 13 residues.

The chain employs TRBV21-1 and TRBJ2-6; TRBD1 is the table's D call, not checked against the DNA. TRBV21-1 is a documented pseudogene. This CDR3 has 17 amino acids. The CDR3 sequence is CASSKGGTGGWANVLTF. The CDR3 DNA follows: TGTGCCAGCAGCAAAGGAGGGACAGGGGGGTGGGCCAACGTCCTGACTTTC.

CDR3 sequence reads: CASSPSFGRRHEQYF. The CDR3 DNA reads TGTGCCAGCAGCCCCTCCTTCGGACGTCGCCACGAGCAGTACTTC. The chain employs TRBV7-9 and TRBJ2-7; D is undetermined. V lost 5 bases and J 5 bases, leaving 19 bases between the germline ends. This CDR3 has 15 amino acids. Per germline, CDR1 SEHNR and CDR2 FQNEAQ (reference sequence). The full variable domain, completed using reference TRBV7-9 and TRBJ2-7, is DTGVSQNPRHKITKRGQNVTFRCDPISEHNRLYWYRQTLGQGPEFLTYFQNEAQLEKSRLLSDRFSAERPKGSFSTLEIQRTEQGDSAMYLCASSPSFGRRHEQYFGPGTRLTVT.

The J gene is TRBJ2-2, the V gene TRBV18; 12 positions match TRBD1. Per the germline V gene, CDR1 is KGHSH and CDR2 is LQKENI. J was trimmed by 7 bases and V by 1 base; bases with no gene match: 4. The CDR3 totals 16 residues. In DNA form, the CDR3 reads TGTGCCAGCTCACCACGCGGGACAGGGGGCCTCGGGGAGCTGTTTTTT. This encodes CASSPRGTGGLGELFF.

The chain combines TRBV7-9 with TRBJ2-5, with D unresolved. Trimming pared 3 bases from V and 6 bases from J, leaving 8 bases between. The germline gives CDR1 SEHNR, CDR2 FQNEAQ (reference sequence). This CDR3 has 12 residues. This CDR3 reads CASSFDKKTQYF. For the CDR3, the DNA is TGTGCCAGCAGCTTCGACAAAAAGACCCAGTACTTC. The variable domain in full, with the rest retrieved from reference TRBV7-9 and TRBJ2-5, is DTGVSQNPRHKITKRGQNVTFRCDPISEHNRLYWYRQTLGQGPEFLTYFQNEAQLEKSRLLSDRFSAERPKGSFSTLEIQRTEQGDSAMYLCASSFDKKTQYFGPGTRLLVL.

This rearrangement joins TRBV30 to TRBJ1-2; tentatively, D is TRBD1 (5 bases). This CDR3 is 11 amino acids long. V lost 1 base, J lost 12 bases, and 12 bases lay in between. CDR1 is GTSNPN, CDR2 SVGIG, per germline (reference sequence). CDR3 bases: TGTGCCTGGAGTGCAGGGCCGTTTAACACCTTC. It specifies CAWSAGPFNTF.

The sample holds one count of this clone. The chain has TRBV10-3 and TRBJ2-7, with TRBD1 matching 7 bases. Losses at the gene ends were 8 bases for V and 3 bases for J; bases not matched to a gene: 7. Germline V gene sequence: CDR1 ENHRY, CDR2 SYGVKD. This CDR3 spans 13 amino acids. CDR3 sequence (DNA): TGTGCCATCGGGCGACAGGGCCTCTACGAGCAGTACTTC. Encoded protein: CAIGRQGLYEQYF.

This clone was seen just once. This chain uses TRBV5-6 with TRBJ1-1; D remains ambiguous. The CDR3 is 14 amino acids. Germline lookup yields CDR1 SGHDT and CDR2 YYEEEE. V lost 1 base and J 3 bases, leaving 10 bases between the germline ends. The CDR3 sequence: CASSLRDWDTEAFF. The DNA for the CDR3 is TGTGCCAGCAGCTTGAGAGATTGGGACACTGAAGCTTTCTTT.

J is TRBJ1-2 and V is TRBV7-9; TRBD1 aligns across 8 bases. V was clipped by 4 bases and J by 3 bases; unmatched bases: 13. Germline-derived CDR1 and CDR2 are SEHNR and FQNEAQ (reference sequence). The CDR3 spans 17 residues. CDR3 DNA sequence: TGTGCCAGCAGCTCCGACCGGGACAGGATTTTTCACTATGGCTACACCTTC. Protein sequence: CASSSDRDRIFHYGYTF.

This chain links TRBV5-1 with TRBJ1-2; TRBD1 agrees at 8 bases. CDR3 length: 15 amino acids. Germline values: CDR1 SGHRS, CDR2 YFSETQ. V was pared by 4 bases and J by 8 bases, with 13 bases of the junction left unmatched. DNA for the CDR3: TGCGCCAGCAGCCTCATACCGGGACAGGAGGGAGGCTACACCTTC. As protein: CASSLIPGQEGGYTF.

The sample holds one count of this clone. The V call is TRBV20-1, the J call TRBJ2-1; no clear D gene. Germline CDR1 DFQATT, CDR2 SNEGSKA (reference sequence). V was shortened by 5 bases and J by 10 bases, with 12 bases between the two germline ends. This CDR3 has 11 residues. CDR3 in amino acids: CSAYANPEQFF. CDR3 in DNA: TGCAGTGCTTACGCTAATCCCGAGCAGTTCTTC.

Points on this clone: A junction boundary mismatches the germline segment, possibly from a read error. The CDR3 DNA is TGTGCGAGTAGCCAGAGGGGTGCCAGCTCCTACGAGCAGTACTTC. Translation gives CASSQRGASSYEQYF. The V call is TRBV19, the J call TRBJ2-7; D could derive from TRBD1 or TRBD2 (5 bases each). Germline V lookup: CDR1 LNHDA, CDR2 SQIVND (reference sequence). CDR3 size: 15 residues.

The chain joins TRBV6-4 to TRBJ1-2, with TRBD1 identical over 11 bases. Germline V gene sequence: CDR1 MRHNA, CDR2 SNTAGT. The CDR3 totals 14 residues. Trimming took 2 bases from V and 6 from J; bases not matched to a gene: 2. CDR3 in DNA: TGTGCCAGCAGTGACACGGGACAGGGGGATGGCTACACCTTC. Protein sequence: CASSDTGQGDGYTF.

The chain uses TRBV4-1 and TRBJ1-2, with 7 bases matching TRBD1. The length of the CDR3 is 16 residues. The J segment lost 3 bases and the V segment lost 1 base, leaving 8 bases of the junction unmatched. CDR1 is MGHRA, CDR2 YSYEKL, per germline. CDR3 nucleotide sequence: TGCGCCAGCAGCCAAGCCGGAGCAGGGGGATACTATGGCTACACCTTC. It yields the protein CASSQAGAGGYYGYTF.

The chain recombines TRBV11-2 with TRBJ2-1; 11 bases are a match to TRBD2. Unmatched junction bases numbered 9, after V lost 4 bases and J lost 7 bases. Germline CDR1 and CDR2: SGHAT and FQNNGV. This CDR3 has 16 residues. Written as DNA, the CDR3 is TGTGCCAGCAGCTCCCTACTAGCGGGAGATAGGAATGAGCAGTTCTTC. Translation: CASSSLLAGDRNEQFF.

The chain couples TRBV27 to TRBJ1-4; D is possibly TRBD1 (5 bases). Germline CDR1 reads MNHEY; CDR2 reads SMNVEV (reference sequence). Trimming removed 2 bases from V and 3 bases from J, with 10 bases in between. The CDR3 covers 15 residues. CDR3 nucleotide sequence: TGTGCCAGCAGTTTAAGGGGCAGATCTAATGAAAAACTGTTTTTT. It encodes CASSLRGRSNEKLFF.

This chain's CDR3 is CASSYSAGGPPETQYF. CDR3 coding DNA: TGTGCCAGCAGTTACTCGGCGGGAGGGCCCCCAGAGACCCAGTACTTC. J is TRBJ2-5 and V is TRBV6-7; 9 bases align to TRBD2. TRBV6-7 is identified as an open reading frame with a role that is uncertain. V shed 0 bases and J 4 bases; nucleotides not matched to a gene: 6. CDR3 length: 16 amino acids.

This clone was seen only once. The chain recombines TRBV2 with TRBJ2-2; TRBD1 or TRBD2 may be the D gene (5 bases each). Germline-derived CDR1 and CDR2 are SNHLY and FYNNEI. This CDR3 has 14 amino acids. V lost 7 bases to trimming and J lost 5 bases, with 14 bases between them. CDR3: CASTPGTTTGELFF. In nucleotides, the CDR3 is TGTGCCAGCACCCCCGGGACCACAACCGGGGAGCTGTTTTTT.

The chain employs TRBV7-6 and TRBJ2-5, with TRBD2 matching 9 bases. Germline trimming cut 1 base from V and 6 bases from J; bases unmatched to any gene: 18. Per germline, CDR1 SGHVS and CDR2 FNYEAQ. The CDR3 loop spans 19 amino acids. The CDR3 nucleotides read TGTGCCAGCAGCTTAGATGCGTTTGTGGCTAGCGGGAATCGGAAGACCCAGTACTTC. It encodes CASSLDAFVASGNRKTQYF.

The chain has TRBV5-1 and TRBJ2-7; 7 nucleotides line up with TRBD1. CDR3 size: 14 residues. The ends lost 2 bases at V and 0 bases at J; junction bases unmatched: 2. The germline gives CDR1 SGHRS, CDR2 YFSETQ. CDR3: CASSLGQASYEQYF. The CDR3 DNA reads TGCGCCAGCAGCTTAGGACAGGCCTCCTACGAGCAGTACTTC.

The chain links TRBV6-1 to TRBJ1-1, with D possibly matching TRBD1 (5 bases). The CDR3 covers 14 residues. From germline, CDR1 is MNHNS and CDR2 SASEGT. The ends were cut back, 1 base at V and 1 base at J, with 7 bases in the middle. The CDR3 DNA follows: TGTGCCAGCAGTGAAGGGACACAGAACACTGAAGCTTTCTTT. Protein sequence: CASSEGTQNTEAFF.

Remarks on this clone: Germline is not matched at one junction end, which may reflect a read error. The chain uses TRBV5-6 and TRBJ2-2; D might be TRBD1 (5 bases). The CDR3 has 16 residues. Germline V lookup: CDR1 SGHDT, CDR2 YYEEEE. For the CDR3, the DNA is TGTGCCAGCACCTTGCGAGCCCCAGGGTACACCGGGGAGCTGTTTTTT. It encodes CASTLRAPGYTGELFF.

The rearrangement links TRBV28 to TRBJ2-7, with D possibly called TRBD1 or TRBD2 (5 bases each). The CDR3 runs 15 residues. Germline V gene sequence: CDR1 MDHEN, CDR2 SYDVKM. Trimming left V 5 bases short and J 8 bases short, with 22 bases between. DNA for the CDR3: TGTGCCAGCAGTACCCAAGGACGTTCAGGGAGCAAGCAGTACTTC. Translating gives CASSTQGRSGSKQYF.

The chain has TRBV19 and TRBJ1-2, with 9 nucleotides matching TRBD1. Per the germline V gene, CDR1 is LNHDA and CDR2 is SQIVND (reference sequence). CDR3 length: 14 amino acids. J was trimmed by 6 bases and V by 6 bases; bases with no gene match: 8. CDR3 protein: CASRETGGTHGYTF. The DNA for the CDR3 is TGTGCCAGTAGAGAGACAGGGGGGACCCATGGCTACACCTTC.

The chain couples TRBV7-8 to TRBJ2-7, with 9 bases matching TRBD2. After removal of 5 bases from V and 2 bases from J, the junction contained 10 bases not matched to a gene. Germline CDR1 is SGHVS and CDR2 is FQNEAQ. The length of the CDR3 is 16 residues. CDR3 amino acids: CASSPGASGTAYEQYF. CDR3 nucleotides: TGTGCCAGCAGCCCAGGAGCTAGCGGGACCGCCTACGAGCAGTACTTC.

The chain has TRBV28 and TRBJ2-5; the D gene is possibly TRBD2 (5 bases). The closer fit of TRBJ2-7 to the DNA end suggests the J call may be wrong. The CDR3 length is 12 residues. Germline CDR1 reads MDHEN; CDR2 reads SYDVKM. Here the CDR3 reads CASKTTSDEQYF. The CDR3 DNA follows: TGTGCCAGCAAAACTACTAGTGACGAGCAGTACTTC.

The chain recombines TRBV14 with TRBJ1-2, with 8 positions matching TRBD1. CDR3 length: 13 residues. Trimming at V came to 8 bases and at J to 4 bases, leaving 6 bases not matched to a gene. Per the germline V gene, CDR1 is SGHDN and CDR2 is FVKESK. The CDR3 protein is CASADRVGYGYTF. The CDR3 DNA follows: TGTGCCAGCGCGGACAGGGTAGGCTATGGCTACACCTTC. The full variable domain, with the rest looked up from reference TRBV14 and TRBJ1-2, is EAGVTQFPSHSVIEKGQTVTLRCDPISGHDNLYWYRRVMGKEIKFLLHFVKESKQDESGMPNNRFLAERTGGTYSTLKVQPAELEDSGVYFCASADRVGYGYTFGSGTRLTVV.